The present entry profiles one T cell receptor beta chain with its context. Its target is not known. This entry is derived from a study of regulatory and conventional T cells in RAG deficiency. Points from the study as a whole: Sorted Omenn CD25-high CD127-low cells may not be bona fide Tregs. Compared with controls, unique Treg TCR beta sequences dropped around 92-fold in Omenn syndrome and CID/AS.

Conventional CD4+ T cells were sorted from blood as CD25-low CD127-high cells. Libraries were prepared by immunoSEQ multiplex PCR; TCRdb keeps only in-frame clonotypes and omits some of them. The table records approximately 48,000 clones, 90% of them present only once. This sample was also put to use in a study of regulatory T cells. That work adds: The PCR used 52 TRBV and 13 TRBJ primers.

The TCR comes from a human donor in good health. The sequencing sample was made of CD4+ effector T cells sorted from blood.

CDR3 DNA sequence: TGTGCCAGTAGTATAGGGAGGACAGATACGCAGTATTTT. Amino acid sequence: CASSIGRTDTQYF. This chain connects TRBV19 to TRBJ2-3, with D possibly TRBD2 on 5 matching bases. Germline CDR1 is LNHDA and CDR2 is SQIVND (reference sequence). CDR3 length: 13 amino acids. The germline V and J ends were trimmed by 1 base and 3 bases, with 5 bases remaining between them.